This passage covers 12 T cell receptor beta chains from one sample sequenced in a study of blood T cell repertoires in COVID-19. TCRdb's table, derived via immunoSEQ multiplex PCR, lists solely in-frame clones and lacks some. Here the sample spans 89,000 or so clones, nearly 95% being singletons. The sample consisted of peripheral blood. These receptors were obtained from a human donor with active COVID-19. The donor label of this sample is uncertain.

The chain is built from TRBV5-1 and TRBJ2-2; the match to TRBD1 covers 7 bases. This CDR3 spans 14 amino acids. Per germline, CDR1 SGHRS and CDR2 YFSETQ. The trim removed 10 bases at V and 4 bases at J, leaving 10 bases unmatched. In DNA form, the CDR3 reads TGCGCCGCCTGGGACAGAACGCTCACCGGGGAGCTGTTTTTT. Translating it yields CAAWDRTLTGELFF.

The chain recombines TRBV11-3 with TRBJ1-1; D is unclear. Trimming pared 2 bases from V and 5 bases from J, leaving 9 bases between. Germline V CDR1 and CDR2: SGHNT, YENEEA. The CDR3 has 13 residues. The CDR3 protein is CASSLPGGTEAFF. The CDR3 coding sequence is TGTGCCAGCAGCTTACCTGGAGGGACTGAAGCTTTCTTT.

The rearrangement uses TRBV4-3 and TRBJ2-5, with unresolved D. V gave up 0 bases and J gave up 4 bases, with 12 bases separating them. CDR1 LGHNA and CDR2 YSLEER come from the germline V gene. The CDR3 contains 15 residues. CDR3 sequence (DNA): TGCGCCAGCAGCCAAGATCATTTCAGAAGAGAGACCCAGTACTTC. Amino acids: CASSQDHFRRETQYF.

The chain combines TRBV28 with TRBJ2-1; 10 bases match TRBD2. This CDR3 comprises 15 residues. CDR1 MDHEN and CDR2 SYDVKM come from the germline V gene. The V and J ends lost 8 bases and 4 bases, in that order; junction bases with no gene match: 8. The CDR3 sequence: CASPPSGSLYNEQFF. The CDR3 coding sequence is TGTGCCAGCCCGCCTAGCGGGAGCCTGTACAATGAGCAGTTCTTC.

CDR3 sequence: CASGLRAVLRDRGRESNQPQHF. CDR3 nucleotides: TGTGCTAGTGGTTTGAGAGCCGTACTACGGGACAGGGGGCGGGAGAGCAATCAGCCCCAGCATTTT. The V gene is TRBV12-5, the J gene TRBJ1-5; TRBD1 aligns across 12 bases. The length of the CDR3 is 22 residues. Germline CDR1 is LGHNT and CDR2 is FRNRAP. V dropped 2 bases and J dropped 1; count of bases not matched to a gene: 18.

J is TRBJ2-7 and V is TRBV2; TRBD2 agrees at 10 bases. The V and J ends lost 6 bases and 5 bases, in that order; junction bases with no gene match: 10. The germline gives CDR1 SNHLY, CDR2 FYNNEI. The CDR3 runs to 15 residues. The CDR3 nucleotides read TGTGCCAGCAGCCTTACTAGCGGGGAACGAAACGAGCAGTACTTC. Its protein product is CASSLTSGERNEQYF. The full variable domain, rest sourced from reference TRBV2 and TRBJ2-7, is EPEVTQTPSHQVTQMGQEVILRCVPISNHLYFYWYRQILGQKVEFLVSFYNNEISEKSEIFDDQFSVERPDGSNFTLKIRSTKLEDSAMYFCASSLTSGERNEQYFGPGTRLTVT.

The chain combines TRBV5-4 with TRBJ2-1, with D possibly being TRBD2 (6 bases). The CDR3 consists of 15 residues. Trimming shortened V by 2 bases and J by 0 bases, and 9 bases separated the two germline ends. Germline V gives CDR1 SGHNT, CDR2 YYREEE (reference sequence). CDR3 nucleotide sequence: TGTGCCAGCAGCTTAGCGGGCAGCTCCTACAATGAGCAGTTCTTC. Translating it yields CASSLAGSSYNEQFF.

The chain has TRBV7-9 and TRBJ2-2, with D tentatively TRBD2 (5 bases). The V gene's germline CDR1 is SEHNR and CDR2 FQNEAQ (reference sequence). V gave up 2 bases and J gave up 0 bases, with 10 bases separating them. The CDR3 totals 16 residues. The CDR3 DNA follows: TGTGCCAGCAGCTTATCGGGGTCCTCGAACACCGGGGAGCTGTTTTTT. Its protein product is CASSLSGSSNTGELFF.

This chain uses TRBV11-3 with TRBJ2-2, with 7 bases that match TRBD2. Losses at the gene ends were 6 bases for V and 0 bases for J; bases not matched to a gene: 4. The germline gives CDR1 SGHNT, CDR2 YENEEA. This CDR3 has 15 amino acids. The CDR3 is CASSGTTANTGELFF. CDR3 DNA sequence: TGTGCCAGCAGTGGGACTACCGCGAACACCGGGGAGCTGTTTTTT.

This chain links TRBV7-9 with TRBJ2-3; no definite D call. Between the trimmed V and J ends, which lost 5 bases and 1 base, there was a span of 4 bases. CDR3 length equals 12 residues. The germline V gene encodes CDR1 SEHNR and CDR2 FQNEAQ (reference sequence). The CDR3 sequence: CASSPGTDTQYF. The CDR3, as DNA: TGTGCCAGCAGCCCGGGCACAGATACGCAGTATTTT.

The chain recombines TRBV29-1 with TRBJ1-4; D possibly corresponds to TRBD1 (5 bases). Trimming left V 3 bases short and J 8 bases short, with 10 bases between. Germline CDR1 is SQVTM and CDR2 is ANQGSEA. The CDR3 covers 12 residues. CDR3 in DNA: TGCAGCGTTGATGGGGGAGGGGAAAAACTGTTTTTT. Encoded protein: CSVDGGGEKLFF.

This chain joins TRBV5-1 and TRBJ2-7, with TRBD2 identical over 7 bases. J lost 2 bases, V lost 3 bases, and 8 bases had no gene match. The germline gives CDR1 SGHRS, CDR2 YFSETQ. CDR3 length: 15 amino acids. The CDR3 nucleotides read TGCGCCAGCAGCTCCGGGGGGAGCACGACCTACGAGCAGTACTTC. This codes for CASSSGGSTTYEQYF. Looking up the rest from reference TRBV5-1 and TRBJ2-7 gives the full variable domain: KAGVTQTPRYLIKTRGQQVTLSCSPISGHRSVSWYQQTPGQGLQFLFEYFSETQRNKGNFPGRFSGRQFSNSRSEMNVSTLELGDSALYLCASSSGGSTTYEQYFGPGTRLTVT.